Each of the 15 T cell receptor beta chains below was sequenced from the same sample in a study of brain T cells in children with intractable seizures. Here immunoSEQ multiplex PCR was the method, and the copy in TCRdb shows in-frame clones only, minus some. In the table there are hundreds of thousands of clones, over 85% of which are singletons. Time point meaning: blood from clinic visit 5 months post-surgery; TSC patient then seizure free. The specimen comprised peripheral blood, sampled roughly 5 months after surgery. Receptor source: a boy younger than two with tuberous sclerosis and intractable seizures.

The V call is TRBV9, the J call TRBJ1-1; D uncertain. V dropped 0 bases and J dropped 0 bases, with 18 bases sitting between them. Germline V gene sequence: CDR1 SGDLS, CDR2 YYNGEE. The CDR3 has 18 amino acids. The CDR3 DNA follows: TGTGCCAGCAGCGTAGCGTCTGGAGGGTCTTTGATGAACACTGAAGCTTTCTTT. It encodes CASSVASGGSLMNTEAFF.

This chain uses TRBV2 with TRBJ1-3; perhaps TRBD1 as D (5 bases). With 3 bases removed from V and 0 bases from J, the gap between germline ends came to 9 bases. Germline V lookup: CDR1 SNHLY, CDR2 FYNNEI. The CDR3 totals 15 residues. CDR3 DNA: TGTGCCAGCAGTGAGGACATAGTCTCTGGAAACACCATATATTTT. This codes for CASSEDIVSGNTIYF.

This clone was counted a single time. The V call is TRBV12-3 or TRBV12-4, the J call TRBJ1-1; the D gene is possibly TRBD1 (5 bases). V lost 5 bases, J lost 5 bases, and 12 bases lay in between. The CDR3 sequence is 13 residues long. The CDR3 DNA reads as TGTGCCAGCAGTACCGGGACCAGGACTGAAGCTTTCTTT. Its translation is CASSTGTRTEAFF.

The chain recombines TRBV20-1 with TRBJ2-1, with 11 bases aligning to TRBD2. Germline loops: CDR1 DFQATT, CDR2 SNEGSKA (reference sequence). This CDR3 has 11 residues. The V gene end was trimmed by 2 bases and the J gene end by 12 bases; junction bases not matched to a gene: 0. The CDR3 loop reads CSARLAGGQFF. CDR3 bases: TGCAGTGCTAGACTAGCGGGGGGGCAGTTCTTC.

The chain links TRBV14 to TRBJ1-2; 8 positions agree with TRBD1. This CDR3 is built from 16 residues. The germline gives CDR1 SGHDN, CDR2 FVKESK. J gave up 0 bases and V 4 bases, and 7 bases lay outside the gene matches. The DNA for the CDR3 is TGTGCCAGCAGCCCCGGACAGGGCAGGGCTAACTATGGCTACACCTTC. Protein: CASSPGQGRANYGYTF.

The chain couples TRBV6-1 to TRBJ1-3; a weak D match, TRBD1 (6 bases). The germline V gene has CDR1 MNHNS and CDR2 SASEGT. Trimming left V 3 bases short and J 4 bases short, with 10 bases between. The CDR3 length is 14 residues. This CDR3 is CASSEQGYGNTIYF. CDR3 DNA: TGTGCCAGCAGTGAGCAGGGGTACGGAAACACCATATATTTT.

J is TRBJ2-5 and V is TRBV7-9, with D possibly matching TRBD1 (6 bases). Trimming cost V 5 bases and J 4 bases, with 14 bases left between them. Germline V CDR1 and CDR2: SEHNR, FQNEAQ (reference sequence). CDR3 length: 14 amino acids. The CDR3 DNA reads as TGTGCCAGCAGCGTTCCACAGGGTCGAGAGACCCAGTACTTC. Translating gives CASSVPQGRETQYF.

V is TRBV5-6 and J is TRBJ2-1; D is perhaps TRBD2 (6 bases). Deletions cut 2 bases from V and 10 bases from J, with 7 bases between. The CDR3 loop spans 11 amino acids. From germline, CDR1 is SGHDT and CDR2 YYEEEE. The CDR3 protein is CASSLGGEQFF. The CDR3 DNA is TGTGCCAGCAGCTTAGGAGGGGAGCAGTTCTTC.

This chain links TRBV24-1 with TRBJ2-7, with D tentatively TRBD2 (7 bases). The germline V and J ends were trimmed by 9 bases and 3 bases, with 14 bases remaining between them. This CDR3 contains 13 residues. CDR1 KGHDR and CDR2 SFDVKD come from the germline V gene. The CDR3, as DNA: TGTGCCACCGCCGGGGGGCCTCTCTACGAGCAGTACTTC. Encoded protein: CATAGGPLYEQYF.

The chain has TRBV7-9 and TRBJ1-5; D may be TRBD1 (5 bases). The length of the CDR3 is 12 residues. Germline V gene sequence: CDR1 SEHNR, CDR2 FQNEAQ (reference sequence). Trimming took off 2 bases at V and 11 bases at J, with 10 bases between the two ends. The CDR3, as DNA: TGTGCCAGCAGCTTAAAGGGACTATCCCAGCATTTT. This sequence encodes CASSLKGLSQHF.

For the CDR3, the DNA is TGTGCCAGCAGCTTATTCACTCAGCCCCAGCATTTT. This translates into CASSLFTQPQHF. The chain joins TRBV7-9 to TRBJ1-5; D is ambiguous. The CDR3 has 12 amino acids. V gave up 2 bases and J gave up 6 bases, with 5 bases separating them. Germline assignment: CDR1 SEHNR and CDR2 FQNEAQ (reference sequence).

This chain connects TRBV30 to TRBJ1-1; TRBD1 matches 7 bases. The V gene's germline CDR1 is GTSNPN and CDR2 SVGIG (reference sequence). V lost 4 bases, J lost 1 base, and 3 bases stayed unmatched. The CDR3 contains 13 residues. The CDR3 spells CAWNNRGNTEAFF. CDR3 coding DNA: TGTGCCTGGAATAACAGGGGGAACACTGAAGCTTTCTTT.

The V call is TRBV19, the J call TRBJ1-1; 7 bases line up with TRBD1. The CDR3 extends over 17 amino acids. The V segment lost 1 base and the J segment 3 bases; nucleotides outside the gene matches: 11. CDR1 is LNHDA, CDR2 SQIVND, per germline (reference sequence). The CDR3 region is CASSIVFREGAYTEAFF. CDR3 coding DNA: TGTGCCAGTAGTATAGTGTTTCGGGAGGGGGCCTACACTGAAGCTTTCTTT.

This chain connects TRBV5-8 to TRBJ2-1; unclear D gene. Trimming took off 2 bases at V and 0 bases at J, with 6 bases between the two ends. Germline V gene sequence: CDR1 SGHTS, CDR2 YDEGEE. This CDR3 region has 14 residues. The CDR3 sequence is CASSFVSSYNEQFF. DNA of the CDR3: TGTGCCAGCAGCTTCGTCAGCTCCTACAATGAGCAGTTCTTC.

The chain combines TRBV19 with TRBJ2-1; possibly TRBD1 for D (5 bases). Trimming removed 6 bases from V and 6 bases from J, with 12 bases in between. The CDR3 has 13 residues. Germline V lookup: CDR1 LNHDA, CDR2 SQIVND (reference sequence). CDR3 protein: CASSVTDGNEQFF. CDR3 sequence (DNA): TGTGCCAGTAGCGTGACAGACGGCAATGAGCAGTTCTTC.